The next 25 T cell receptor beta chains were all read from a single sample in a study of control samples from healthy donors and cancer patients. Data came from immunoSEQ multiplex PCR; TCRdb stores just in-frame clones and leaves some out. The table lists roughly 58,000 clones, around 87% of them singletons. Material: PBMCs. These receptors came from a woman in her sixties or seventies with lung cancer.

The rearrangement links TRBV29-1 to TRBJ2-3, with 9 bases that match TRBD2. Germline V gene data show CDR1 as SQVTM and CDR2 as ANQGSEA. This CDR3 region has 13 residues. V was pared by 7 bases and J by 4 bases, with 6 bases of the junction left unmatched. The CDR3 spells CSAGGGGADTQYF. As DNA, the CDR3 is TGCAGCGCCGGGGGCGGGGGGGCAGATACGCAGTATTTT.

The V call is TRBV5-4, the J call TRBJ1-1; D unclear. With 4 bases removed from V and 0 bases from J, the gap between germline ends came to 16 bases. This CDR3 contains 16 residues. Germline CDR1 is SGHNT and CDR2 is YYREEE (reference sequence). DNA of the CDR3: TGTGCCAGCAGCCCCGTTACGGTACGAATGAACACTGAAGCTTTCTTT. It yields the protein CASSPVTVRMNTEAFF.

The rearrangement uses TRBV28 and TRBJ2-7; D gene ambiguous. The V gene lost 7 bases and the J gene lost 2 bases, with 6 bases spanning the gap. This CDR3 has 11 amino acids. Germline V gene lookup returns CDR1 MDHEN and CDR2 SYDVKM. This CDR3 reads CASTGPYEQYF. The DNA for the CDR3 is TGTGCCAGCACCGGCCCCTACGAGCAGTACTTC.

The chain uses TRBV28 and TRBJ1-6; the D gene is possibly TRBD1 (6 bases). Germline V gene sequence: CDR1 MDHEN, CDR2 SYDVKM. V lost 4 bases and J 8 bases, leaving 15 bases between the germline ends. The CDR3 has 15 residues. CDR3 loop: CASSSRGRGDSPLHF. CDR3 nucleotides: TGTGCCAGCAGTTCTCGAGGCAGGGGAGATTCACCCCTCCACTTT.

V usage is TRBV6-5 and J usage is TRBJ2-1; D is uncertain. V lost 6 bases and J 5 bases, leaving 14 bases between the germline ends. This CDR3 is built from 14 residues. Germline V gives CDR1 MNHEY, CDR2 SVGAGI. The chain's CDR3 is CASRSAGTNNEQFF. DNA for the CDR3: TGTGCCAGCAGATCTGCCGGAACTAACAATGAGCAGTTCTTC.

The J gene is TRBJ1-1, the V gene TRBV11-2; D remains ambiguous. Per the germline V gene, CDR1 is SGHAT and CDR2 is FQNNGV. This CDR3 has 16 amino acids. The V end lost 7 bases, the J end lost 0 bases, and 18 bases lay between the germline ends. CDR3 in amino acids: CASTQQATLVNTEAFF. Here the CDR3 DNA reads TGTGCCAGCACGCAGCAGGCTACGTTGGTGAACACTGAAGCTTTCTTT.

The chain combines TRBV14 with TRBJ2-3; no clear D. In germline, CDR1 is SGHDN, CDR2 FVKESK. The length of the CDR3 is 16 residues. Deletions cut 2 bases from V and 0 bases from J, with 12 bases between. In DNA, the CDR3 is TGTGCCAGCAGCCAACTTCCCCTCCGGAGCACAGATACGCAGTATTTT. It translates to CASSQLPLRSTDTQYF.

This clone was detected only a few times. The chain carries TRBV6-6 and TRBJ1-1, with a weak D call TRBD1 (6 bases). Trimming pared 4 bases from V and 5 bases from J, leaving 20 bases between. The length of the CDR3 is 16 residues. Germline V lookup: CDR1 MNHNY, CDR2 SVGAGI (reference sequence). This chain's CDR3 is CASSLGVGTLGTEAFF. CDR3 nucleotides: TGTGCCAGCAGTTTGGGCGTAGGGACACTGGGGACTGAAGCTTTCTTT.

The rearrangement uses TRBV29-1 and TRBJ2-1, with 9 bases aligning to TRBD2. The V segment lost 4 bases and the J segment 9 bases; nucleotides outside the gene matches: 7. This CDR3 spans 13 amino acids. Per germline, CDR1 SQVTM and CDR2 ANQGSEA. The CDR3 bases are TGCAGCGTTGCTAGCGGGGAGGACTCTGAGCAGTTCTTC. Protein product: CSVASGEDSEQFF.

The V call is TRBV5-4, the J call TRBJ2-5; 7 positions match TRBD1. V shed 3 bases and J 3 bases; nucleotides not matched to a gene: 8. CDR1 and CDR2 from the germline V gene are SGHNT and YYREEE (reference sequence). The CDR3 length is 15 residues. The CDR3 here is CASSSPSTGKETQYF. The CDR3 nucleotides read TGTGCCAGCAGCTCTCCTTCGACAGGGAAAGAGACCCAGTACTTC.

This chain connects TRBV9 to TRBJ1-2; unclear D gene. V shed 3 bases and J shed 8 bases, with 11 bases lying between them. CDR3 length equals 12 residues. Germline CDR1 reads SGDLS; CDR2 reads YYNGEE. The chain's CDR3 is CASSGYGYGYTF. CDR3 bases: TGTGCCAGCAGCGGTTACGGATACGGCTACACCTTC.

The CDR3 protein is CAIRDRATDTQYF. CDR3 DNA sequence: TGTGCCATCAGGGACAGGGCCACAGATACGCAGTATTTT. The chain has TRBV10-3 and TRBJ2-3; TRBD1 matches 8 bases. The CDR3 length is 13 residues. J was trimmed by 2 bases and V by 6 bases; bases with no gene match: 1. Looked up from germline, CDR1 is ENHRY and CDR2 is SYGVKD.

V is TRBV9 and J is TRBJ1-6; tentative D call: TRBD1 (5 bases). The CDR3 is made up of 14 amino acids. Germline loops: CDR1 SGDLS, CDR2 YYNGEE. Trimming left V 0 bases short and J 7 bases short, with 8 bases between. The CDR3 sequence: CASSVAGDNSPLHF. CDR3 bases: TGTGCCAGCAGCGTAGCTGGGGACAATTCACCCCTCCACTTT.

Here the CDR3 DNA reads TGTGCCAGCAGTTCGAGCACAACGGGAGAGACCCAGTACTTC. Amino acids: CASSSSTTGETQYF. The chain carries TRBV27 and TRBJ2-5, with D unclear. Germline V gene lookup returns CDR1 MNHEY and CDR2 SMNVEV (reference sequence). With 4 bases removed from V and 4 bases from J, the gap between germline ends came to 13 bases. The CDR3 spans 14 residues.

The chain employs TRBV15 and TRBJ2-7, with 7 bases fitting TRBD2. The CDR3 is 13 amino acids. The J segment lost 3 bases and the V segment lost 8 bases, leaving 7 bases of the junction unmatched. Germline V gives CDR1 LNHNV, CDR2 YYDKDF (reference sequence). CDR3 sequence (DNA): TGTGCCACCGGGACGGGGGGAGGCTACGAGCAGTACTTC. Its translation: CATGTGGGYEQYF.

V gene TRBV5-1 combines with J gene TRBJ1-2; D unclear. This CDR3 is built from 13 residues. Trimming removed 0 bases from V and 3 bases from J, with 6 bases in between. The germline CDR1 and CDR2 sequences are SGHRS and YFSETQ. CDR3 nucleotide sequence: TGCGCCAGCAGCTTGGAAGCGGACTATGGCTACACCTTC. Its protein is CASSLEADYGYTF.

This chain uses TRBV5-1 with TRBJ1-3; D is uncertain. The CDR3 has 13 amino acids. Between the trimmed V and J ends, which lost 2 bases and 0 bases, there was a span of 3 bases. Germline V gives CDR1 SGHRS, CDR2 YFSETQ. In DNA, the CDR3 is TGCGCCAGCAGCTTCAGCTCTGGAAACACCATATATTTT. Translation gives CASSFSSGNTIYF.

This sequence joins TRBV21-1 and TRBJ1-2. TRBV21-1 is termed a pseudogene. CDR3 length equals 18 residues. Here the CDR3 reads CASSKEGAGQNRNYGYTF. CDR3 nucleotides: TGTGCCAGCAGCAAGGAAGGCGCGGGGCAGAATAGAAACTATGGCTACACCTTC.

CDR3: CASSVGPGTDAYEQYF. The CDR3 nucleotides read TGTGCCAGCAGCGTAGGTCCCGGGACAGACGCCTACGAGCAGTACTTC. The chain links TRBV9 to TRBJ2-7; 7 bases match TRBD1. Germline CDR1 and CDR2: SGDLS and YYNGEE. The junction had 8 bases not matched to a gene; V was cut back by 0 bases and J by 2 bases. The CDR3 length is 16 residues.

Comment on this clone: Other DNA sequences from this sample encode an identical CDR3 as well. The genes are TRBV2 and TRBJ2-2, with 9 bases aligning to TRBD1. CDR3 length: 15 amino acids. CDR1 and CDR2 (germline): SNHLY, FYNNEI. V lost 6 bases, J lost 2 bases, and 4 bases stayed unmatched. CDR3 sequence: CASSGQGLNTGELFF. Here the CDR3 DNA reads TGTGCCAGCAGCGGACAGGGGTTAAACACCGGGGAGCTGTTTTTT.

This clone was detected once. The V call is TRBV21-1, the J call TRBJ2-3; the table gives TRBD2 as D, unverified against the DNA. TRBV21-1 is reported as a pseudogene. The CDR3 is made up of 16 amino acids. This CDR3 reads CASRGTSGRSTDTQYF. CDR3 sequence (DNA): TGTGCCAGCAGAGGGACTAGCGGGAGAAGCACAGATACGCAGTATTTT.

The J gene is TRBJ1-5, the V gene TRBV6-5; weak D call: TRBD1 (6 bases). V lost 7 bases to trimming and J lost 6 bases, with 16 bases between them. The germline V gene has CDR1 MNHEY and CDR2 SVGAGI. This CDR3 comprises 14 residues. This chain's CDR3 is CASNQGGVGQPQHF. CDR3 bases: TGTGCCAGCAACCAAGGGGGGGTCGGTCAGCCCCAGCATTTT.

The chain uses TRBV7-8 and TRBJ2-1; TRBD2 matches 12 bases. This CDR3 comprises 16 residues. With 3 bases clipped from V and 7 bases from J, the junction kept 7 bases outside the gene matches. The V gene's germline CDR1 is SGHVS and CDR2 FQNEAQ. CDR3 amino acids: CASSFLAGGPSNEQFF. The CDR3, as DNA: TGTGCCAGCAGCTTTCTAGCGGGAGGGCCCTCAAATGAGCAGTTCTTC. The full variable domain, with the rest looked up from reference TRBV7-8 and TRBJ2-1, is GAGVSQSPRYKVAKRGQDVALRCDPISGHVSLFWYQQALGQGPEFLTYFQNEAQLDKSGLPSDRFFAERPEGSVSTLKIQRTQQEDSAVYLCASSFLAGGPSNEQFFGPGTRLTVL.

This rearrangement joins TRBV7-2 to TRBJ1-3; maybe TRBD1 (6 bases). The V end lost 5 bases, the J end lost 8 bases, and 19 bases lay between the germline ends. The CDR3 runs to 15 residues. The germline V gene encodes CDR1 SGHTA and CDR2 FQGNSA. In nucleotides, the CDR3 is TGTGCCAGCAGCCCCAGCGTGGGGGCCGAGGACACCATATATTTT. Its translation is CASSPSVGAEDTIYF.

A few counts support this clone. The chain carries TRBV2 and TRBJ1-1; no clear D gene. The germline V gene encodes CDR1 SNHLY and CDR2 FYNNEI. The CDR3 has 14 amino acids. V lost 6 bases, J lost 1 base, and 12 bases lay in between. Here the CDR3 DNA reads TGTGCCAGCAGCGTATTGCTTACGAACACTGAAGCTTTCTTT. Amino acid sequence: CASSVLLTNTEAFF. Supplemented by reference TRBV2 and TRBJ1-1, the full variable domain reads EPEVTQTPSHQVTQMGQEVILRCVPISNHLYFYWYRQILGQKVEFLVSFYNNEISEKSEIFDDQFSVERPDGSNFTLKIRSTKLEDSAMYFCASSVLLTNTEAFFGQGTRLTVV.